Listed below are T cell receptor beta chains from one sample, sequenced in a study of blood T cell repertoires in COVID-19. TCRdb keeps only in-frame clones here, not all; method: immunoSEQ multiplex PCR. Of roughly 220,000 clones listed, approximately 82% are singletons. Sequenced: PBMCs or T cells enriched from blood (not recorded which). The receptors were gathered from a man aged 40-49 years who had recovered from COVID-19. Each CDR3 is given with its conserved first and last residue. D genes are given only for firm matches. Clone size is not always given. Where it is, it says once, few, many or a class for expanded clones.

D: .
J: TRBJ1-2
V: TRBV20-1
size: .
DNA: TGCAGTGCTAGTCGCCAGGTTGGCTACACCTTC
CDR3: CSASRQVGYTF

D: .
J: TRBJ1-6
V: TRBV7-3
size: once
DNA: TGTGCCAGCAGCCGAACCCCTAACGGGGGATCACCCCTCCACTTT
CDR3: CASSRTPNGGSPLHF

D: .
J: TRBJ1-6
V: TRBV30
size: few
DNA: TGTGCCTGGGGAATATCACCCCTCCACTTT
CDR3: CAWGISPLHF

D: TRBD1
J: TRBJ2-5
V: TRBV6-2/TRBV6-3
size: .
DNA: TGTGCCAGCAGCCGACCGATCCACTCGACAGGGCGGGAGACCCAGTACTTC
CDR3: CASSRPIHSTGRETQYF

D: .
J: TRBJ2-5
V: TRBV30
size: .
DNA: TGTGCCTGGAGTCTGGGACAATTCCAAGAGACCCAGTACTTC
CDR3: CAWSLGQFQETQYF

D: TRBD1
J: TRBJ1-5
V: TRBV6-5
size: once
DNA: TGTGCCAGCAGTCAGGGACAGCACAATCAGCCCCAGCATTTT
CDR3: CASSQGQHNQPQHF

D: TRBD2
J: TRBJ2-3
V: TRBV4-1
size: .
DNA: TGCGCCAGCAGCCAAGGGCTAGCGGGGTTCACAGATACGCAGTATTTT
CDR3: CASSQGLAGFTDTQYF

D: TRBD1
J: TRBJ2-7
V: TRBV18
size: .
DNA: TGTGCCAGCTCACCCAAAGCCCCGGGACAGGATACCTACGAGCAGTACTTC
CDR3: CASSPKAPGQDTYEQYF

D: .
J: TRBJ1-2
V: TRBV19
size: .
DNA: TGTGCCAGTACACAGGGCCCCCTCTATGGCTACACCTTC
CDR3: CASTQGPLYGYTF

D: .
J: TRBJ1-3
V: TRBV29-1
size: .
DNA: TGCAGCGGACAGCTTTCCTCTGGAAACACCATATATTTT
CDR3: CSGQLSSGNTIYF

D: .
J: TRBJ1-5
V: TRBV30
size: once
DNA: TGTGCCTGGAGTCCCGGGACTCAGGTCAATCAGCCCCAGCATTTT
CDR3: CAWSPGTQVNQPQHF

D: .
J: TRBJ1-2
V: TRBV3-1/TRBV3-2
size: once
DNA: TGTGCCAGCAGGTTCGTCTCCCGGGGGGGTGGCTACACCTTC
CDR3: CASRFVSRGGGYTF

D: .
J: TRBJ1-3
V: TRBV28
size: .
DNA: TGTGCCAGCAGTACAAGCGCGGGGTTGTATGGAAACACCATATATTTT
CDR3: CASSTSAGLYGNTIYF